A single sample is the source of the 31 T cell receptor beta chains below, sequenced in a study of T cells in localized non-small cell lung cancer. Measured with immunoSEQ multiplex PCR; TCRdb has only the in-frame clones, and not every one. The table lists tens of thousands of clones, 80% to 90% of them singletons, with 2.5% to 3% in the top ten. The source material was peripheral blood, sampled before any cancer treatment. Receptor source: a woman aged 35-75 years with stage I lung adenocarcinoma.

The rearrangement joins TRBV2 to TRBJ2-2; 8 nucleotides agree with TRBD1. Trimming cost V 3 bases and J 14 bases; bases outside gene matches: 23. The CDR3 is made up of 18 amino acids. CDR1 is SNHLY, CDR2 FYNNEI, per germline. CDR3 nucleotides: TGTGCCAGCAGTGAGAGGGGGACAGGAGGGAACACCGGGGGAAGCCTGTTTTTT. This gives the protein CASSERGTGGNTGGSLFF.

The chain is built from TRBV19 and TRBJ1-1; 7 nucleotides agree with TRBD1. The CDR3 spans 13 residues. Germline V gene data show CDR1 as LNHDA and CDR2 as SQIVND (reference sequence). Unmatched junction bases numbered 3, after V lost 5 bases and J lost 3 bases. CDR3 nucleotides: TGTGCCAGTAGTCTCGGGACAGACACTGAAGCTTTCTTT. This translates into CASSLGTDTEAFF.

The chain has TRBV28 and TRBJ2-7; TRBD2 matches 10 bases. The germline V gene encodes CDR1 MDHEN and CDR2 SYDVKM. Trimming at V came to 1 base and at J to 5 bases, leaving 8 bases not matched to a gene. The CDR3 has 16 residues. This CDR3 is CASSLYGAGGRNEQYF. DNA of the CDR3: TGTGCCAGCAGTTTATATGGAGCGGGAGGGAGGAACGAGCAGTACTTC.

The chain uses TRBV7-9 and TRBJ1-3; 7 positions agree with TRBD1. The trim removed 6 bases at V and 4 bases at J, leaving 6 bases unmatched. The CDR3 runs to 14 residues. The germline CDR1 and CDR2 sequences are SEHNR and FQNEAQ (reference sequence). The CDR3 coding sequence is TGTGCCAGCAGACCCCAGGGGGGAGGAAACACCATATATTTT. It translates to CASRPQGGGNTIYF.

V usage is TRBV19 and J usage is TRBJ2-1, with a weak D call TRBD2 (6 bases). The CDR3 is 15 residues long. CDR1 and CDR2 from the germline V gene are LNHDA and SQIVND (reference sequence). V lost 4 bases and J 9 bases, leaving 19 bases between the germline ends. The CDR3 nucleotides are TGTGCCAGTAGTACCGGGACTCCTTACGTGGGTGAGCAGTTCTTC. It yields the protein CASSTGTPYVGEQFF.

V is TRBV28 and J is TRBJ1-5; D may be TRBD1 (6 bases). The CDR3 totals 15 residues. V was trimmed by 5 bases and J by 3 bases, leaving 14 bases between them. From germline, CDR1 is MDHEN and CDR2 SYDVKM. CDR3 coding DNA: TGTGCCAGCAGTGCGATCGACAGGCCCAATCAGCCCCAGCATTTT. Translating it yields CASSAIDRPNQPQHF.

In this sample, this clone turned up a few times. J is TRBJ2-4 and V is TRBV2; D ambiguous. This CDR3 is built from 15 residues. The germline V and J ends were trimmed by 7 bases and 0 bases, with 13 bases remaining between them. Germline V gives CDR1 SNHLY, CDR2 FYNNEI. DNA for the CDR3: TGTGCCAGCATGAGCAGTCCGACAGCCAAAAACATTCAGTACTTC. Its translation: CASMSSPTAKNIQYF.

The rearrangement uses TRBV7-3 and TRBJ2-2; 10 bases map to TRBD2. Germline CDR1 is SGHTA and CDR2 is FQGTGA. There are 15 residues in the CDR3. Losses at the gene ends were 5 bases for V and 6 bases for J; bases not matched to a gene: 6. CDR3 nucleotide sequence: TGTGCCAGCAGCCCCGCCCTAGCGGGAGCCGGGGAGCTGTTTTTT. Translated, it gives CASSPALAGAGELFF.

The rearrangement joins TRBV13 to TRBJ2-7, with 7 bases aligning to TRBD1. V was clipped by 6 bases and J by 2 bases; unmatched bases: 7. The CDR3 contains 14 residues. Germline CDR1 and CDR2: PRHDT and FYEKMQ (reference sequence). The CDR3: CASSSGTVPYEQYF. CDR3 bases: TGTGCCAGCAGTTCCGGGACAGTCCCCTACGAGCAGTACTTC.

CDR3 in DNA: TGCGCCAGCAGCTTGGGGACTTCGGGAGCAGATACGCAGTATTTT. Its translation is CASSLGTSGADTQYF. This rearrangement joins TRBV5-1 to TRBJ2-3; perhaps TRBD2 as D (6 bases). The CDR3 runs 15 residues. V was trimmed by 0 bases and J by 4 bases, leaving 12 bases between them. Per the germline V gene, CDR1 is SGHRS and CDR2 is YFSETQ.

Only one count was recorded for this clone. V is TRBV30 and J is TRBJ2-1, with TRBD2 identical over 7 bases. CDR3 length: 15 amino acids. Trimming at V came to 4 bases and at J to 4 bases, leaving 10 bases not matched to a gene. Germline V CDR1 and CDR2: GTSNPN, SVGIG (reference sequence). CDR3 in DNA: TGTGCCTGGACCCCCGTCCAGCGGGGTTACAATGAGCAGTTCTTC. This encodes CAWTPVQRGYNEQFF.

This clone turned up a few times. The rearrangement joins TRBV28 to TRBJ2-3; 7 positions agree with TRBD2. Germline trimming cut 2 bases from V and 4 bases from J; bases unmatched to any gene: 9. Germline V gene sequence: CDR1 MDHEN, CDR2 SYDVKM. This CDR3 has 16 amino acids. The CDR3 DNA sequence: TGTGCCAGCAGTTTAAAGGCGGGAGCACGGGCAGATACGCAGTATTTT. Encoded protein: CASSLKAGARADTQYF.

The CDR3 DNA reads TGTGCCAGCAGCTTACAGAGGATCTCTGAAGCTTTCTTT. It encodes CASSLQRISEAFF. This rearrangement joins TRBV7-9 to TRBJ1-1; D uncertain. Germline V gene lookup returns CDR1 SEHNR and CDR2 FQNEAQ (reference sequence). The CDR3 runs to 13 residues. V lost 2 bases to trimming and J lost 6 bases, with 10 bases between them.

The table lists this clone with a few counts. CDR3: CASSLVAGRDIQYF. The CDR3 DNA reads as TGTGCCAGCAGCTTAGTCGCGGGTAGGGACATTCAGTACTTC. This chain connects TRBV11-2 to TRBJ2-4; D might be TRBD2 (5 bases). Germline V CDR1 and CDR2: SGHAT, FQNNGV. This CDR3 has 14 amino acids. Trimming removed 1 base at V and 8 bases at J, with 12 bases between.

This chain joins TRBV28 and TRBJ2-6, with TRBD1 matching 8 bases. With 4 bases clipped from V and 0 bases from J, the junction kept 5 bases outside the gene matches. This CDR3 spans 17 amino acids. Looked up from germline, CDR1 is MDHEN and CDR2 is SYDVKM. For the CDR3, the DNA is TGTGCCAGCAGTTCGGGACAGGCCTCCTCTGGGGCCAACGTCCTGACTTTC. Its translation is CASSSGQASSGANVLTF. The complete variable domain, with remaining parts taken from reference TRBV28 and TRBJ2-6, reads DVKVTQSSRYLVKRTGEKVFLECVQDMDHENMFWYRQDPGLGLRLIYFSYDVKMKEKGDIPEGYSVSREKKERFSLILESASTNQTSMYLCASSSGQASSGANVLTFGAGSRLTVL.

This clone came up once. At one of its ends the junction is not consistent with the germline gene, which may arise from a read error. V and J are TRBV7-2 and TRBJ2-5, with 7 bases that match TRBD2. CDR3 length equals 14 residues. Germline CDR1 is SGHTA and CDR2 is FQGNSA. CDR3 in amino acids: CASGEGRGQGTQYF. The CDR3 nucleotides read TGTGCCAGCGGGGAGGGGAGGGGTCAAGGGACCCAGTACTTC.

This chain uses TRBV10-3 with TRBJ1-2; D is possibly TRBD1 (6 bases). CDR3 length equals 12 residues. V lost 4 bases and J lost 10, with 13 bases in between. Germline CDR1 and CDR2: ENHRY and SYGVKD. CDR3 in DNA: TGTGCCATCAGTGCAGGGGAGGAGTACTACACCTTC. The encoded protein is CAISAGEEYYTF.

The chain couples TRBV30 to TRBJ1-1, with D perhaps matching TRBD1 (6 bases). The CDR3 consists of 14 residues. Germline V gene data show CDR1 as GTSNPN and CDR2 as SVGIG (reference sequence). The V end was cut by 0 bases, the J end by 0 bases, with 8 bases between. The CDR3 DNA reads as TGTGCCTGGAGTGTCGGGGGCATGAACACTGAAGCTTTCTTT. Translated, it gives CAWSVGGMNTEAFF.

This chain links TRBV7-9 with TRBJ1-1; 7 nucleotides agree with TRBD1. V lost 5 bases to trimming and J lost 0 bases; unmatched junction nucleotides: 6. CDR1 and CDR2 from the germline V gene are SEHNR and FQNEAQ (reference sequence). This CDR3 is 15 amino acids long. CDR3 nucleotides: TGTGCCAGCAGCCCGAGGGACAGCTTGAACACTGAAGCTTTCTTT. Translation gives CASSPRDSLNTEAFF.

V usage is TRBV5-1 and J usage is TRBJ2-7, with unresolved D. The germline CDR1 and CDR2 sequences are SGHRS and YFSETQ. V was cut by 4 bases and J by 3 bases, with 14 bases left in between. This CDR3 contains 14 residues. The CDR3, as DNA: TGCGCCAGCAGCCCTGGCACGGCGTACTACGAGCAGTACTTC. It encodes CASSPGTAYYEQYF. Based on the CDR3 plus reference TRBV5-1 and TRBJ2-7, the full variable domain is KAGVTQTPRYLIKTRGQQVTLSCSPISGHRSVSWYQQTPGQGLQFLFEYFSETQRNKGNFPGRFSGRQFSNSRSEMNVSTLELGDSALYLCASSPGTAYYEQYFGPGTRLTVT.

The chain joins TRBV5-4 to TRBJ2-3; 7 bases map to TRBD2. Germline loops: CDR1 SGHNT, CDR2 YYREEE (reference sequence). The CDR3 length is 17 residues. With V trimmed by 6 bases and J by 3 bases, 16 bases remained unmatched. The CDR3 loop reads CASKKWGSASGTDTQYF. The DNA for the CDR3 is TGTGCCAGCAAAAAGTGGGGATCGGCTAGCGGAACAGATACGCAGTATTTT.

The rearrangement joins TRBV5-4 to TRBJ2-6; D may be TRBD1 (6 bases). Germline V gives CDR1 SGHNT, CDR2 YYREEE (reference sequence). Trimming took 0 bases from V and 4 from J, leaving 8 bases between them. The CDR3 runs to 15 residues. The DNA of the CDR3 is TGTGCCAGCAGCTTGGGGACAGTGGGGGCCAACGTCCTGACTTTC. As protein: CASSLGTVGANVLTF.

This clone is a singleton in its sample. CDR3 loop: CASSQEGGRRLWQKNTGELFF. CDR3 DNA: TGCGCCAGCAGCCAAGAGGGGGGGAGGCGGTTGTGGCAGAAGAACACCGGGGAGCTGTTTTTT. The genes are TRBV4-1 and TRBJ2-2, with 7 positions matching TRBD2. The V gene's germline CDR1 is MGHRA and CDR2 YSYEKL. The CDR3 length is 21 residues. J lost 1 base, V lost 0 bases, and 17 bases had no gene match.

This clone came up once. This chain connects TRBV14 to TRBJ1-4; D is perhaps TRBD1 (6 bases). The CDR3 contains 15 residues. V was shortened by 4 bases and J by 5 bases, with 14 bases between the two germline ends. The germline gives CDR1 SGHDN, CDR2 FVKESK. CDR3 sequence reads: CASSPGDTLNEKLFF. DNA of the CDR3: TGTGCCAGCAGCCCCGGGGACACTCTCAATGAAAAACTGTTTTTT. Based on the CDR3 plus reference TRBV14 and TRBJ1-4, the full variable domain is EAGVTQFPSHSVIEKGQTVTLRCDPISGHDNLYWYRRVMGKEIKFLLHFVKESKQDESGMPNNRFLAERTGGTYSTLKVQPAELEDSGVYFCASSPGDTLNEKLFFGSGTQLSVL.

This chain connects TRBV30 to TRBJ1-1, with a weak D call TRBD1 (5 bases). Per the germline V gene, CDR1 is GTSNPN and CDR2 is SVGIG (reference sequence). The V gene lost 4 bases and the J gene lost 0 bases, with 21 bases spanning the gap. The CDR3 spans 17 residues. The CDR3 region is CAWTRVFGTTLNTEAFF. The CDR3 coding sequence is TGTGCCTGGACCAGAGTATTCGGGACTACCCTGAACACTGAAGCTTTCTTT.

V usage is TRBV5-1 and J usage is TRBJ1-1, with 9 positions matching TRBD1. Germline V gene data show CDR1 as SGHRS and CDR2 as YFSETQ. There are 13 residues in the CDR3. Trimming at V came to 5 bases and at J to 1 base, leaving 0 bases not matched to a gene. CDR3 sequence reads: CASRTGGNTEAFF. The CDR3 bases are TGCGCCAGCAGGACAGGGGGGAACACTGAAGCTTTCTTT.

V is TRBV6-5 and J is TRBJ2-7, with TRBD2 matching 8 bases. The germline CDR1 and CDR2 sequences are MNHEY and SVGAGI. This CDR3 has 14 residues. V lost 6 bases, J lost 4 bases, and 8 bases stayed unmatched. The CDR3 loop reads CASRIAGFGYEQYF. As DNA, the CDR3 is TGTGCCAGCAGAATAGCGGGATTTGGGTACGAGCAGTACTTC.

The chain couples TRBV18 to TRBJ1-5; D not certain. The germline V and J ends were trimmed by 0 bases and 1 base, with 10 bases remaining between them. This CDR3 spans 16 amino acids. Germline V gives CDR1 KGHSH, CDR2 LQKENI. The CDR3 loop is CASSPPGHQSNQPQHF. The CDR3 nucleotides are TGTGCCAGCTCACCACCCGGGCACCAGAGCAATCAGCCCCAGCATTTT.

J is TRBJ2-7 and V is TRBV19, with D perhaps matching TRBD1 or TRBD2 (6 bases each). V dropped 3 bases and J dropped 4 bases, with 10 bases sitting between them. This CDR3 has 13 amino acids. Germline V gene lookup returns CDR1 LNHDA and CDR2 SQIVND (reference sequence). CDR3 DNA: TGTGCCAGTAGTATGTCGGGGGCATACGAGCAGTACTTC. Translating gives CASSMSGAYEQYF. Based on the CDR3 plus reference TRBV19 and TRBJ2-7, the full variable domain is DGGITQSPKYLFRKEGQNVTLSCEQNLNHDAMYWYRQDPGQGLRLIYYSQIVNDFQKGDIAEGYSVSREKKESFPLTVTSAQKNPTAFYLCASSMSGAYEQYFGPGTRLTVT.

V gene TRBV28 combines with J gene TRBJ1-2; D may be TRBD1 (5 bases). Germline CDR1 and CDR2: MDHEN and SYDVKM. CDR3 size: 16 residues. Trimming shortened V by 4 bases and J by 8 bases, and 23 bases separated the two germline ends. The chain's CDR3 is CASSYPLGQGGLGYTF. CDR3 nucleotides: TGTGCCAGCAGTTATCCCCTCGGCCAGGGTGGATTGGGCTACACCTTC.

The CDR3 is CASSFHWTPTGAYEQYF. CDR3 nucleotide sequence: TGTGCCAGCAGTTTTCATTGGACTCCAACAGGAGCCTACGAGCAGTACTTC. The J gene is TRBJ2-7, the V gene TRBV27; perhaps D is TRBD1 or TRBD2 (5 bases each). CDR1 and CDR2 from the germline V gene are MNHEY and SMNVEV (reference sequence). The V and J ends lost 3 bases and 2 bases respectively, with 20 bases between them. The CDR3 spans 17 residues.